The rows below give T cell receptor beta chains drawn from one sample of a study of Tregs in tolerant kidney transplant recipients. Only in-frame clones appear in the TCRdb table, and some are missing; sequencing was by immunoSEQ multiplex PCR. The sample has 240,000 or so clones, roughly 80% seen once. Source material: CD4+ T cells from blood. These receptors were collected from a human donor in good health. The CDR3 runs from the conserved cysteine through the conserved F or W. The D gene is left open where the match is weak. Clone size appears in some rows only: once, few, many, or a class for an expanded clone.

CASSPGLAVTDTQYF | TGTGCCAGCTCACCAGGACTAGCGGTTACAGATACGCAGTATTTT | TRBJ2-3 | TRBD2 | NA | TRBV18
CASRVTSQVSEQYF | TGCGCCAGCAGGGTAACTAGCCAGGTGAGCGAGCAGTACTTC | TRBJ2-7 | NA | NA | TRBV5-1
CASILSGRGDTQYF | TGTGCCAGCATTCTTAGCGGGAGGGGAGATACGCAGTATTTT | TRBJ2-3 | TRBD2 | NA | TRBV2
CASSYGRTWAKNIQYF | TGTGCCAGCAGTTACGGACGGACATGGGCCAAAAACATTCAGTACTTC | TRBJ2-4 | NA | NA | TRBV6-5
CASSDPGRGYTGELFF | TGCGCCAGCAGTGACCCTGGTAGGGGCTACACCGGGGAGCTGTTTTTT | TRBJ2-2 | NA | once | TRBV10-1
CASSLPGRGYEQYF | TGTGCCAGCAGCTTGCCCGGGAGGGGGTACGAGCAGTACTTC | TRBJ2-7 | TRBD2 | NA | TRBV11-2
CASSYSALRPQHF | TGTGCCAGCAGTTACTCTGCTCTGCGGCCCCAGCATTTT | TRBJ1-5 | NA | few | TRBV6-5
CATSRDIRDRGQSDNEQFF | TGTGCCACCAGCAGAGATATTCGGGACAGGGGGCAGTCGGACAATGAGCAGTTCTTC | TRBJ2-1 | TRBD1 | NA | TRBV15
CASSLDSGEQFF | TGTGCCAGCAGCTTGGACTCGGGTGAGCAGTTCTTC | TRBJ2-1 | NA | NA | TRBV11-3
CASSSVNTEAFF | TGTGCCAGCAGCTCGGTGAACACTGAAGCTTTCTTT | TRBJ1-1 | NA | NA | TRBV11-3
CASSSNAAVYEQYF | TGTGCCAGCAGTTCCAATGCCGCAGTCTACGAGCAGTACTTC | TRBJ2-7 | NA | few | TRBV6-6
CASSLNLYQETQYF | TGTGCCAGCAGCTTAAACCTGTACCAAGAGACCCAGTACTTC | TRBJ2-5 | NA | NA | TRBV7-9
CAISALDSYEQYF | TGTGCCATCAGTGCCCTCGACAGTTACGAGCAGTACTTC | TRBJ2-7 | NA | few | TRBV10-3
CASSLRGGPYEQYF | TGTGCCAGCAGTCTCCGAGGGGGGCCCTACGAGCAGTACTTC | TRBJ2-7 | NA | NA | TRBV27
CASRSQLNTEAFF | TGTGCCAGTAGATCCCAGTTGAACACTGAAGCTTTCTTT | TRBJ1-1 | NA | NA | TRBV19
CASSHPLQGVDSPLHF | TGTGCCAGCAGCCACCCCTTACAGGGGGTAGATTCACCCCTCCACTTT | TRBJ1-6 | TRBD1 | NA | TRBV11-2
CSAQNTEAFF | TGCAGCGCCCAGAACACTGAAGCTTTCTTT | TRBJ1-1 | NA | NA | TRBV29-1
CASNFDRFNYEQYF | TGTGCCAGCAACTTCGACAGGTTCAACTACGAGCAGTACTTC | TRBJ2-7 | NA | NA | TRBV7-9
CASSLGGLAAKETQYF | TGTGCCAGCAGCTTAGGGGGACTAGCGGCTAAAGAGACCCAGTACTTC | TRBJ2-5 | TRBD2 | NA | TRBV5-8
CSALYRGKIPGYTF | TGCAGCGCACTTTATCGGGGGAAAATTCCTGGCTACACCTTC | TRBJ1-2 | NA | NA | TRBV29-1
CASSVGQGPGYTF | TGTGCCAGCAGTGTGGGACAGGGGCCTGGCTACACCTTC | TRBJ1-2 | TRBD1 | NA | TRBV2
CASSLTGAGGAYEQYF | TGTGCCAGCAGCTTAACGGGAGCGGGGGGGGCCTACGAGCAGTACTTC | TRBJ2-7 | TRBD2 | NA | TRBV11-2
CASAGQGASNEQYF | TGTGCCAGCGCCGGACAGGGGGCATCAAACGAGCAGTACTTC | TRBJ2-7 | TRBD1 | NA | TRBV19
CASSYSRVLSGNTIYF | TGTGCCAGCAGTTATTCCAGGGTTCTTTCTGGAAACACCATATATTTT | TRBJ1-3 | NA | NA | TRBV6-5
CASSLGEGVWGIQYF | TGTGCCAGCAGCTTAGGGGAAGGGGTGTGGGGCATTCAGTACTTC | TRBJ2-4 | NA | NA | TRBV7-8
CASSEQGGNQPQHF | TGTGCCAGCAGTGAACAGGGGGGCAATCAGCCCCAGCATTTT | TRBJ1-5 | TRBD1 | NA | TRBV6-1
CASRTTEGQLTDTQYF | TGTGCCAGCAGGACTACGGAGGGACAGCTCACAGATACGCAGTATTTT | TRBJ2-3 | NA | NA | TRBV7-3
CASSDRGYEQYF | TGTGCCAGCAGTGACAGGGGGTACGAGCAGTACTTC | TRBJ2-7 | TRBD1 | NA | TRBV6-1
CAWANRDRGKYEQYF | TGTGCCTGGGCGAACCGGGACAGGGGCAAGTACGAGCAGTACTTC | TRBJ2-7 | TRBD1 | NA | TRBV30
CASSIIAGGQPQHF | TGTGCGAGTAGTATAATAGCAGGGGGACAGCCCCAGCATTTT | TRBJ1-5 | TRBD1 | NA | TRBV19
CASSWGHTEAFF | TGTGCCAGCAGTTGGGGGCACACTGAAGCTTTCTTT | TRBJ1-1 | NA | NA | TRBV5-8
CASSQERETQYF | TGTGCCAGCAGCCAAGAACGGGAGACCCAGTACTTC | TRBJ2-5 | NA | NA | TRBV14
CASSFRPDTQYF | TGTGCCAGCAGCTTCCGGCCAGATACGCAGTATTTT | TRBJ2-3 | NA | NA | TRBV5-5
CASSRNSYEKLFF | TGTGCCAGCAGCCGCAACAGTTATGAAAAACTGTTTTTT | TRBJ1-4 | NA | NA | TRBV4-2
CASSLTPGLATSNEQFF | TGTGCCAGCAGCTTAACGCCGGGACTAGCAACCAGTAATGAGCAGTTCTTC | TRBJ2-1 | TRBD2 | NA | TRBV7-3
CAWRRTGGASGYTF | TGTGCCTGGCGCCGGACAGGGGGCGCGTCCGGCTACACCTTC | TRBJ1-2 | TRBD1 | once | TRBV30
CASSPTGLPGYGYTF | TGTGCCAGCAGCCCAACAGGGTTGCCGGGGTATGGCTACACCTTC | TRBJ1-2 | NA | NA | TRBV5-6
CASRGGNTEAFF | TGTGCCAGCCGAGGAGGGAACACTGAAGCTTTCTTT | TRBJ1-1 | NA | NA | TRBV18
CASSIFRGDQPQHF | TGTGCCAGTAGTATTTTTCGCGGCGATCAGCCCCAGCATTTT | TRBJ1-5 | NA | NA | TRBV19
CASSSAEGYTF | TGTGCCAGTAGTTCTGCTGAGGGCTACACCTTC | TRBJ1-2 | NA | NA | TRBV19